This T cell receptor beta chain appears in the sequencing data of a study of blood T cells in healthy people across ages. No fewer than 5.5 micrograms of total RNA were isolated from every sample. Study outcomes and limitations: Investigators treated diversity estimates from one million T cells as underestimates.

This CDR3 has 13 residues. Unmatched junction bases numbered 8, after V lost 10 bases and J lost 5 bases. The germline V gene encodes CDR1 MNHNY and CDR2 SVGAGI (reference sequence). This clonotype was found a few times. Its matching antigen is unknown. A sample-barcoded 5' primer and a J-beta primer mix were used in a second PCR of roughly 6 to 11 cycles. TCRdb processed the 5' RACE reads anew with MiXCR; each CDR3 protein has one entry. The top ten hold approximately 20% of the sample, which has about 1 million distinct CDR3 sequences, around 43% seen once. The sample consisted of blood. This clonotype originated in a woman aged 55-69 years in good health. The chain is built from TRBV6-6 and TRBJ2-5; 9 bases match TRBD1. CDR3 DNA sequence: TGTGCCACGCTACAGGGGGCGAGGGAGACCCAGTACTTC. It is translated as CATLQGARETQYF.